This TCR beta chain emerged from a study of T cells in Graves' hyperthyroidism and ophthalmopathy. Study-level findings and limits: Within blood appeared most thyroid clonotypes that had expanded above 0.001. Through a model of 13 V-J features, ophthalmopathy was separated from stable hyperthyroidism.

Exclusion criteria comprised uncontrolled infection, other autoimmune disease, pregnancy or lactation. The CDR3 is made up of 15 amino acids. Deletions cut 3 bases from V and 1 base from J, with 12 bases between. CDR1 is MGHRA, CDR2 YSYEKL, per germline. This clonotype was recorded a few times. Antigen: not known. Regions amplified from RNA transcripts were the TCR beta CDR3 regions. Carried out on the TCR CDR3, a first-round RT-PCR used the HTBI primer set. TCRdb independently ran MiXCR on the multiplex PCR reads; one entry per CDR3 protein. Here the sample spans roughly 250,000 distinct CDR3 sequences, 22% being singletons.

This clonotype originated in a man aged 25 to 40 with Graves' ophthalmopathy. The sample was blood. The rearrangement joins TRBV4-1 to TRBJ1-1; perhaps TRBD1 as D (5 bases). CDR3 in amino acids: CASSHLGGGNTEAFF. CDR3 in DNA: TGCGCCAGCAGCCACCTTGGGGGAGGGAACACTGAAGCTTTCTTT.